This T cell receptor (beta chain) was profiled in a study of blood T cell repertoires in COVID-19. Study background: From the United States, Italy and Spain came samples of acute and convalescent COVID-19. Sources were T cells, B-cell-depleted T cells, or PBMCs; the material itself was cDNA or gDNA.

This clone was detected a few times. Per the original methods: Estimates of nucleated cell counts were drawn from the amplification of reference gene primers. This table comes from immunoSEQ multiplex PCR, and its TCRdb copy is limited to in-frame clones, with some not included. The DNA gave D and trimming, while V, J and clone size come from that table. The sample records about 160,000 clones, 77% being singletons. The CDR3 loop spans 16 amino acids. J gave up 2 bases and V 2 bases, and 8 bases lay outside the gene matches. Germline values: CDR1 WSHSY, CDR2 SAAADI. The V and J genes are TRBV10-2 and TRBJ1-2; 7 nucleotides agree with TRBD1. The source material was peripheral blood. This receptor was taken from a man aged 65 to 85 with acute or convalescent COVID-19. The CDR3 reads CASSEILDRANYGYTF. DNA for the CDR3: TGCGCCAGCAGTGAGATCCTTGACAGGGCGAACTATGGCTACACCTTC.